Below are 30 T cell receptor beta chains sequenced from a single sample in a study of cytomegalovirus exposure and HLA in healthy donors. It was with 60 Vbeta and 13 Jbeta primers that the PCR ran. The data were produced by immunoSEQ multiplex PCR, yet TCRdb's version contains in-frame clones alone and is incomplete. Of 150,000 to 200,000 clones in the sample, under 80% were seen once. Material: PBMCs. The receptors originated from a woman aged 25 to 39 in good health and CMV-seropositive.

In its sample, this clone was seen once. The rearrangement uses TRBV5-1 and TRBJ1-2; 9 positions match TRBD1. This CDR3 spans 13 amino acids. Germline assignment: CDR1 SGHRS and CDR2 YFSETQ. Trimming cost V 2 bases and J 6 bases; bases outside gene matches: 2. The CDR3 DNA sequence: TGCGCCAGCAGCTTTAGACAGGGGGATGGCTACACCTTC. Translating it yields CASSFRQGDGYTF. Combining the CDR3 with reference TRBV5-1 and TRBJ1-2 gives the whole variable domain KAGVTQTPRYLIKTRGQQVTLSCSPISGHRSVSWYQQTPGQGLQFLFEYFSETQRNKGNFPGRFSGRQFSNSRSEMNVSTLELGDSALYLCASSFRQGDGYTFGSGTRLTVV.

This chain links TRBV13 with TRBJ2-3; 13 positions agree with TRBD2. This CDR3 is 16 amino acids long. The J segment lost 6 bases and the V segment lost 4 bases, leaving 7 bases of the junction unmatched. The germline V gene encodes CDR1 PRHDT and CDR2 FYEKMQ (reference sequence). In nucleotides, the CDR3 is TGTGCCAGCAGCTCCACTAGCGGGGGGGCCCATGATACGCAGTATTTT. Translating gives CASSSTSGGAHDTQYF.

This clone was detected once. The CDR3 spells CASRRDFSTDTQYF. In DNA, the CDR3 is TGTGCCAGCAGGCGGGACTTTTCCACAGATACGCAGTATTTT. The chain employs TRBV6-4 and TRBJ2-3, with D maybe TRBD2 (6 bases). This CDR3 is 14 amino acids long. CDR1 is MRHNA and CDR2 is SNTAGT in the germline V gene. Between the trimmed V and J ends, which lost 6 bases and 2 bases, there was a span of 12 bases.

The V call is TRBV4-1, the J call TRBJ2-7; 9 bases align to TRBD1. CDR1 and CDR2 from the germline V gene are MGHRA and YSYEKL. V lost 3 bases and J lost 7; bases outside the gene matches: 10. This CDR3 has 15 residues. Here the CDR3 reads CASSQAGQGGGEQYF. The CDR3 DNA sequence: TGCGCCAGCAGCCAGGCGGGACAGGGAGGGGGGGAGCAGTACTTC.

The chain has TRBV6-4 and TRBJ1-5, with 11 bases identical to TRBD1. The germline V gene has CDR1 MRHNA and CDR2 SNTAGT. J gave up 4 bases and V 5 bases, and 4 bases lay outside the gene matches. The length of the CDR3 is 15 residues. For the CDR3, the DNA is TGTGCCAGCAGTCGGGGGACAGGGGGTAATCAGCCCCAGCATTTT. It codes for CASSRGTGGNQPQHF.

The chain recombines TRBV11-2 with TRBJ2-2, with D tentatively TRBD2 (7 bases). CDR3 size: 16 residues. CDR1 SGHAT and CDR2 FQNNGV come from the germline V gene. The V end lost 4 bases, the J end lost 2 bases, and 14 bases lay between the germline ends. The CDR3: CASSSAGASNTGELFF. The CDR3 nucleotides are TGTGCCAGCAGCTCCGCGGGGGCGTCTAACACCGGGGAGCTGTTTTTT.

The rearrangement uses TRBV9 and TRBJ2-2; 10 bases are shared with TRBD1. Trimming at V came to 3 bases and at J to 5 bases, leaving 7 bases not matched to a gene. Germline-derived CDR1 and CDR2 are SGDLS and YYNGEE. There are 16 residues in the CDR3. The CDR3 spells CASSAPGQGFTGELFF. The CDR3 region has the DNA TGTGCCAGCAGCGCTCCGGGACAGGGGTTTACCGGGGAGCTGTTTTTT. Full variable domain (rest looked up from reference TRBV9 and TRBJ2-2): DSGVTQTPKHLITATGQRVTLRCSPRSGDLSVYWYQQSLDQGLQFLIQYYNGEERAKGNILERFSAQQFPDLHSELNLSSLELGDSALYFCASSAPGQGFTGELFFGEGSRLTVL.

The rearrangement joins TRBV5-1 to TRBJ2-1; D may be TRBD1 (6 bases). The CDR3 totals 16 residues. V was clipped by 3 bases and J by 4 bases, with 17 bases between them. Germline V CDR1 and CDR2: SGHRS, YFSETQ. CDR3 bases: TGCGCCAGCAGCTGGGGGTCCGGGACACCATACAATGAGCAGTTCTTC. Protein: CASSWGSGTPYNEQFF.

The gene calls are TRBV9 and TRBJ1-3, with TRBD1 matching 7 bases. This CDR3 comprises 18 residues. After removal of 4 bases from V and 0 bases from J, the junction contained 13 bases not matched to a gene. The germline gives CDR1 SGDLS, CDR2 YYNGEE. CDR3 nucleotides: TGTGCCAGCAGCTACCGGGACAGTCCCCTTCTCTCTGGAAACACCATATATTTT. Translation: CASSYRDSPLLSGNTIYF. The whole variable domain, remainder taken from reference TRBV9 and TRBJ1-3, is DSGVTQTPKHLITATGQRVTLRCSPRSGDLSVYWYQQSLDQGLQFLIQYYNGEERAKGNILERFSAQQFPDLHSELNLSSLELGDSALYFCASSYRDSPLLSGNTIYFGEGSWLTVV.

CDR3 amino acids: CASSFEGVEQFF. The CDR3 coding sequence is TGCGCCAGCAGCTTTGAGGGGGTTGAGCAGTTCTTC. The chain has TRBV5-1 and TRBJ2-1; D might be TRBD1 (6 bases). Deletions cut 2 bases from V and 9 bases from J, with 9 bases between. There are 12 residues in the CDR3. The germline V gene encodes CDR1 SGHRS and CDR2 YFSETQ.

This clone was found a few times. The gene calls are TRBV11-3 and TRBJ2-5, with 7 positions matching TRBD2. The CDR3 is 17 residues long. Germline loops: CDR1 SGHNT, CDR2 YENEEA. V shed 5 bases, J shed 4 bases, and the junction held 16 bases outside the gene matches. Here the CDR3 DNA reads TGTGCCAGCAGCCCCCCGACATGGGAGGGGAGCGCAGAGACCCAGTACTTC. Translation gives CASSPPTWEGSAETQYF.

The J gene is TRBJ2-5, the V gene TRBV11-3; TRBD1 aligns across 8 bases. The CDR3 is made up of 13 amino acids. V shed 5 bases, J shed 5 bases, and the junction held 4 bases outside the gene matches. The germline V gene encodes CDR1 SGHNT and CDR2 YENEEA. The CDR3 here is CASSPDREETQYF. CDR3 nucleotide sequence: TGTGCCAGCAGCCCGGACAGGGAGGAGACCCAGTACTTC.

The V call is TRBV6-6, the J call TRBJ1-2; D unresolved. Germline loops: CDR1 MNHNY, CDR2 SVGAGI (reference sequence). The V gene lost 7 bases and the J gene lost 0 bases, with 15 bases spanning the gap. The CDR3 runs 15 residues. DNA for the CDR3: TGTGCCAGCACAGATACAGCTACCCCTAACTATGGCTACACCTTC. Its protein is CASTDTATPNYGYTF.

The V gene is TRBV28, the J gene TRBJ2-3; D remains ambiguous. CDR1 is MDHEN and CDR2 is SYDVKM in the germline V gene. The CDR3 covers 14 residues. Trimming removed 4 bases at V and 1 base at J, with 9 bases between. The CDR3 region has the DNA TGTGCCAGCAGTTCCGTAGTTGGCACAGATACGCAGTATTTT. Translating gives CASSSVVGTDTQYF.

The chain has TRBV10-3 and TRBJ1-1; 8 bases map to TRBD1. J lost 6 bases, V lost 0 bases, and 6 bases had no gene match. CDR1 and CDR2 from the germline V gene are ENHRY and SYGVKD. The CDR3 has 15 amino acids. CDR3 nucleotides: TGTGCCATCAGTGAGTCCGGACAGGGCTGGTCTGAAGCTTTCTTT. Its translation is CAISESGQGWSEAFF.

This clone was counted a single time. V gene TRBV5-1 combines with J gene TRBJ1-1; D not certain. The V gene's germline CDR1 is SGHRS and CDR2 YFSETQ. V was shortened by 4 bases and J by 1 base, with 20 bases between the two germline ends. The CDR3 has 17 residues. The CDR3, as DNA: TGCGCCAGCAGCCCGCGTGGGTCGTTCCGGGAGAACACTGAAGCTTTCTTT. Residues: CASSPRGSFRENTEAFF.

This clone came up once. This chain uses TRBV2 with TRBJ2-5; TRBD2 agrees at 8 bases. The CDR3 covers 15 residues. Germline V gene sequence: CDR1 SNHLY, CDR2 FYNNEI. V dropped 0 bases and J dropped 4; count of bases not matched to a gene: 4. For the CDR3, the DNA is TGTGCCAGCAGTGAAGCGTTTAGCGGGGCAGAGACCCAGTACTTC. Translating it yields CASSEAFSGAETQYF.

This clone has just one count. V gene TRBV11-3 combines with J gene TRBJ2-3; TRBD2 matches 13 bases. The CDR3 has 18 amino acids. The germline V gene encodes CDR1 SGHNT and CDR2 YENEEA. The junction had 12 bases not matched to a gene; V was cut back by 4 bases and J by 5 bases. CDR3 sequence (DNA): TGTGCCAGCAGCTCCTTCCTCACTAGCGGGGGGGCAAAAGATACGCAGTATTTT. Translation: CASSSFLTSGGAKDTQYF.

In this sample, this clone turned up a few times. The chain carries TRBV9 and TRBJ2-1; 8 bases are a match to TRBD1. This CDR3 spans 17 amino acids. Germline V gene data show CDR1 as SGDLS and CDR2 as YYNGEE. V trimming: 0 bases; J trimming: 2 bases; junction bases outside the gene matches: 7. This chain's CDR3 is CASSVASMDRAYNEQFF. The CDR3 DNA reads TGTGCCAGCAGCGTAGCAAGCATGGACAGGGCCTACAATGAGCAGTTCTTC.

This chain uses TRBV28 with TRBJ1-2; TRBD1 agrees at 7 bases. The CDR3 sequence is 15 residues long. Germline-derived CDR1 and CDR2 are MDHEN and SYDVKM. The V gene end was trimmed by 6 bases and the J gene end by 4 bases; junction bases not matched to a gene: 11. The CDR3 DNA is TGTGCCAGCAGCCCCCGGGACAGAGCTTTCTATGGCTACACCTTC. Translated, it gives CASSPRDRAFYGYTF.

This clone occurred a few times. The rearrangement joins TRBV28 to TRBJ2-7; 7 bases are shared with TRBD1. Germline V gives CDR1 MDHEN, CDR2 SYDVKM. The length of the CDR3 is 14 residues. Trimming at V came to 7 bases and at J to 7 bases, leaving 13 bases not matched to a gene. The CDR3 loop is CASTLQGLAGEQYF. In nucleotides, the CDR3 is TGTGCCAGCACCTTACAGGGGTTAGCTGGAGAGCAGTACTTC.

A single count supports this clone. The genes are TRBV2 and TRBJ2-5; D possibly corresponds to TRBD1 (6 bases). The CDR3 runs to 14 residues. V was pared by 7 bases and J by 5 bases, with 17 bases between. The germline V gene has CDR1 SNHLY and CDR2 FYNNEI. The CDR3 DNA follows: TGTGCCAGCACCCTAGGGGCAGGGGTGGAGACCCAGTACTTC. It translates to CASTLGAGVETQYF.

The chain employs TRBV9 and TRBJ2-2; 8 bases line up with TRBD1. The CDR3 extends over 18 amino acids. With V trimmed by 4 bases and J by 2 bases, 13 bases remained unmatched. Germline V gene lookup returns CDR1 SGDLS and CDR2 YYNGEE. The DNA of the CDR3 is TGTGCCAGCAGCCCCAGGACAGGGACCAATTATAACACCGGGGAGCTGTTTTTT. Amino acids: CASSPRTGTNYNTGELFF. The whole variable domain, remainder taken from reference TRBV9 and TRBJ2-2, is DSGVTQTPKHLITATGQRVTLRCSPRSGDLSVYWYQQSLDQGLQFLIQYYNGEERAKGNILERFSAQQFPDLHSELNLSSLELGDSALYFCASSPRTGTNYNTGELFFGEGSRLTVL.

The gene calls are TRBV15 and TRBJ2-3; unclear D gene. Germline values: CDR1 LNHNV, CDR2 YYDKDF (reference sequence). This CDR3 spans 12 amino acids. Between the trimmed V and J ends, which lost 8 bases and 0 bases, there was a span of 6 bases. CDR3 loop: CATQASTDTQYF. As DNA, the CDR3 is TGTGCCACCCAGGCTAGCACAGATACGCAGTATTTT.

As for this clone: Other nucleotide sequences in the sample specify the same CDR3. The chain is built from TRBV6-5 and TRBJ1-1, with D unresolved. Germline V lookup: CDR1 MNHEY, CDR2 SVGAGI. The CDR3 covers 12 residues. Trimming cost V 2 bases and J 1 base, with 2 bases left between them. CDR3 sequence: CASSYRNTEAFF. Here the CDR3 DNA reads TGTGCCAGCAGTTACCGGAACACTGAAGCTTTCTTT.

The J gene is TRBJ1-5, the V gene TRBV2, with 9 nucleotides matching TRBD1. Trimming took 2 bases from V and 5 from J; bases not matched to a gene: 4. The CDR3 is 15 residues long. CDR1 SNHLY and CDR2 FYNNEI come from the germline V gene. CDR3 nucleotide sequence: TGTGCCAGCAGTGAACAAAGGACAGGGGATCAGCCCCAGCATTTT. This translates into CASSEQRTGDQPQHF.

The chain joins TRBV19 to TRBJ1-2, with no clear D. V was shortened by 5 bases and J by 8 bases, with 15 bases between the two germline ends. The CDR3 consists of 13 residues. CDR1 LNHDA and CDR2 SQIVND come from the germline V gene (reference sequence). The CDR3 loop is CASSLDLAGGYTF. DNA of the CDR3: TGTGCCAGTAGTCTCGATTTGGCCGGGGGCTACACCTTC.

J is TRBJ2-4 and V is TRBV28; possibly TRBD2 for D (6 bases). V lost 5 bases to trimming and J lost 2 bases, with 13 bases between them. Looked up from germline, CDR1 is MDHEN and CDR2 is SYDVKM. CDR3 length: 15 amino acids. The CDR3 region is CASSPSGRPKNIQYF. The CDR3 region has the DNA TGTGCCAGCAGTCCATCAGGGAGGCCCAAAAACATTCAGTACTTC. The complete variable domain, with remaining parts taken from reference TRBV28 and TRBJ2-4, reads DVKVTQSSRYLVKRTGEKVFLECVQDMDHENMFWYRQDPGLGLRLIYFSYDVKMKEKGDIPEGYSVSREKKERFSLILESASTNQTSMYLCASSPSGRPKNIQYFGAGTRLSVL.

This clone appeared a few times. This chain connects TRBV7-6 to TRBJ2-3, with 10 bases identical to TRBD1. This CDR3 is built from 15 residues. Germline CDR1 SGHVS, CDR2 FNYEAQ. With 5 bases clipped from V and 3 bases from J, the junction kept 5 bases outside the gene matches. CDR3 DNA sequence: TGTGCCAGCAGCCGTGACAGGGGGCGGACAGATACGCAGTATTTT. The encoded protein is CASSRDRGRTDTQYF.

The sample holds a few counts of this clone. The chain carries TRBV10-3 and TRBJ2-1; D call uncertain. V was clipped by 0 bases and J by 0 bases, with 12 bases between them. This CDR3 comprises 17 residues. CDR1 is ENHRY, CDR2 SYGVKD, per germline. CDR3 bases: TGTGCCATCAGTGAGTCCGAGGTCCTGAGCTCCTACAATGAGCAGTTCTTC. Protein sequence: CAISESEVLSSYNEQFF.